This T cell receptor beta chain was identified during a study of T-cell memory formation after mild COVID-19. This clonotype was counted only a few times. TCRdb called the 5' RACE reads again in MiXCR, with one record for every CDR3 protein. The sample gives roughly 510,000 distinct CDR3 sequences, 17% of which show up once; roughly 8% is in the top ten. The CDR3 spans 12 residues. The V and J ends lost 2 bases and 6 bases respectively, with 8 bases between them. Germline V gene data show CDR1 as LGHDT and CDR2 as YNNKEL (reference sequence). The chain is built from TRBV3-1 and TRBJ2-7; D is ambiguous. Sequenced: PBMCs or a T cell subset sorted from them (not recorded which). The clonotype originates from an adult woman who had mild COVID-19 (a few samples of this study predate the infection). Cell type and time point are not known. The CDR3 reads CASSQSTGEQYF. In nucleotides, the CDR3 is TGTGCCAGCAGCCAAAGTACCGGCGAGCAGTACTTC.